The T cell receptor delta chain described here comes from a study of γδ T cells in repeated Plasmodium falciparum infection (dated by TCRdb to the early 2020s). Broadly, across the study: The natural-infection arm enrolled Malian children exposed to intense seasonal malaria transmission, compared against age and gender matched Australian children. Four controlled human malaria infections were administered to five malaria-naive U.S. adults over around 600 days by bites from P. falciparum NF54-infected Anopheles stephensi mosquitoes. The gammadelta TCR repertoires from Mali were analysed in two ways: cross-sectionally during periods with no transmission, and longitudinally across episodes of acute febrile malaria. In the study, the shaping of the human gammadelta T cell repertoire by repeated Plasmodium falciparum infection was examined using natural infection in Mali and controlled human malaria infection. Controlled-infection subjects were sampled at baseline, immediately before selected infections, and 21 days after each infection.

For bulk TCR repertoire analysis, Vgamma9/Vdelta2+ and Vdelta2-negative gammadelta T cell populations were flow-sorted out of peripheral blood mononuclear cells. The germline V end is reduced by 4 bases and the J end by 11 bases; junction bases left unmatched: 35. CDR1 and CDR2 were assigned from the germline V gene as TSWWSYY and QGS. From the cysteine up to the phenylalanine, the CDR3 has a length of 22 residues. Only the CDR3 portion is preserved as DNA: 66 bases, with reading frame beginning at the first base. The research as a whole found: The Malian cohort was drawn from a small rural village made up mostly of one ethnic group, which limits generalizability. Vdelta2-negative gammadelta TCR repertoires from Malian children appeared more clonally expanded, less diverse and less shared than those of Australian children. Repeated controlled infections appeared to drive waves of new clonotype selection in Vdelta2-negative, largely Vdelta1+, gammadelta TCR repertoires. Analysis of inter-individual variability in gammadelta T cell responses was limited by the small size of the controlled-infection cohort. Vgamma9/Vdelta2+ TCR repertoires showed a highly stable polyclonal repertoire over time and infection, with many inter-individual overlapping TCRgamma sequences.

Libraries came from multiplex PCR. Sequencer: Illumina MiSeq. Each sorted gammadelta T cell sample was sequenced for both the TCR gamma (TRG) and TCR delta (TRD) chains. The authors' pipeline ran thus. Clonotype tree plots, accumulated frequency of the top 20 clonotypes, diversity index (DI) and D75 metrics were included in the repertoire analyses. For TCRdb, the public reads were processed anew by CATT, and duplicate DNA sequences were folded into one row. The V and J calls shown here were made by TCRdb, not taken from the authors' results. A total of 75,000 to 100,000 delta-chain clones appear in this sample, approximately 1.4% of them only once. More than 7% of the sample is in the top ten clones. This clone has ten or more counts. The target of this receptor is not known. This DNA's translation and the protein TCRdb lists, from a much larger clone, do not match at residue 16, likely due to a read error; the protein shown is translated from the DNA.

This sequence originates from a pool of human donors (malaria-infected and uninfected, not separated). Recombination joined TRDV1 with TRDJ1, with 9 middle bases fitting TRDD2. The sequencing sample was made of gamma-delta T cells from blood. The DNA sequence reads TGTGCTCTTGGGGGACCGGGTCGGCCTTCCTACGCTCCTACTGGGAGATACGCGGGCCTCATCTTT. It codes for CALGGPGRPSYAPTGRYAGLIF.